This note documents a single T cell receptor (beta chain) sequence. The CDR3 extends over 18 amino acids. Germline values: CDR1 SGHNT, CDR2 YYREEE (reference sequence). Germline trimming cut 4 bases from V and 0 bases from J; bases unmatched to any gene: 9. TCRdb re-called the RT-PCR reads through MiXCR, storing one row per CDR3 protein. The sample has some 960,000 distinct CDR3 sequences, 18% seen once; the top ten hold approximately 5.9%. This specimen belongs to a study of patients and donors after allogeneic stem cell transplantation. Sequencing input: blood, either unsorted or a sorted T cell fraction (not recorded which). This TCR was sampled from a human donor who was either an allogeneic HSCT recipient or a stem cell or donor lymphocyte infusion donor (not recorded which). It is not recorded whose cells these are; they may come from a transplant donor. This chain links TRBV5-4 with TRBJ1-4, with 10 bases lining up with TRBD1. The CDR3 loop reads CASSADRGSKATNEKLFF. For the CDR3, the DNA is TGTGCCAGCAGCGCGGACAGGGGGTCGAAAGCAACTAATGAAAAACTGTTTTTT.